This TCR beta chain was retrieved from a study of CD8 T cells in ankylosing spondylitis. A word on this clonotype: Its antigen is still unknown.

General observations from the study: Reactive arthritis synovial fluid and blood previously showed some of these motif variants. Disease-linked clones bore a CD8+ phenotype, appearing relatively rarely in peripheral blood. Disease-linked clones were reportedly significantly enriched in matched ankylosing spondylitis synovial fluid. Characteristic, it appeared, of ankylosing spondylitis blood was a TCR beta motif of 7 or 8 highly homologous variants.

There are 15 residues in the CDR3. The V gene end was trimmed by 5 bases and the J gene end by 4 bases; junction bases not matched to a gene: 6. Libraries for TCR beta were made by quantitative 5'-RACE with molecular barcodes. Via MiXCR, TCRdb re-called the 5' RACE reads, giving one row per CDR3 protein. Of under 850,000 distinct CDR3 sequences detected, 15% to 20% appear once; the ten largest clones hold 15% to 20%. The source is a male donor with ankylosing spondylitis. V is TRBV12-3 or TRBV12-4 and J is TRBJ2-5; 11 positions match TRBD1. Sequenced: blood, either unsorted or a sorted T cell fraction (not recorded which). The chain's CDR3 is CASSLWTGGGETQYF. CDR3 coding DNA: TGTGCCAGCAGTCTCTGGACAGGGGGCGGAGAGACCCAGTACTTC.